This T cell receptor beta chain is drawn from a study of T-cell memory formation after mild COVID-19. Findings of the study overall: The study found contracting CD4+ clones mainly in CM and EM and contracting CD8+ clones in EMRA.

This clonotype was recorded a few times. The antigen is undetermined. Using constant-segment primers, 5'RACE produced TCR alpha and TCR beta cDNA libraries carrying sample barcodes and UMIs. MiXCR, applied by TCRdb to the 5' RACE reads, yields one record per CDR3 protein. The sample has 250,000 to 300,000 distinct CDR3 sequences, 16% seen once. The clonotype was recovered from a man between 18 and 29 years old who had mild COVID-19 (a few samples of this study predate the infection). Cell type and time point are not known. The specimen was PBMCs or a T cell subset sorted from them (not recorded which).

This chain's CDR3 is CASSPPDQPQHF. Written as DNA, the CDR3 is TGTGCCAGCTCACCACCCGATCAGCCCCAGCATTTT. The chain employs TRBV18 and TRBJ1-5; D not certain. The CDR3 has 12 residues. CDR1 KGHSH and CDR2 LQKENI come from the germline V gene. V lost 0 bases and J 5 bases, leaving 2 bases between the germline ends. The variable domain in full, with the rest retrieved from reference TRBV18 and TRBJ1-5, is NAGVMQNPRHLVRRRGQEARLRCSPMKGHSHVYWYRQLPEEGLKFMVYLQKENIIDESGMPKERFSAEFPKEGPSILRIQQVVRGDSAAYFCASSPPDQPQHFGDGTRLSIL.